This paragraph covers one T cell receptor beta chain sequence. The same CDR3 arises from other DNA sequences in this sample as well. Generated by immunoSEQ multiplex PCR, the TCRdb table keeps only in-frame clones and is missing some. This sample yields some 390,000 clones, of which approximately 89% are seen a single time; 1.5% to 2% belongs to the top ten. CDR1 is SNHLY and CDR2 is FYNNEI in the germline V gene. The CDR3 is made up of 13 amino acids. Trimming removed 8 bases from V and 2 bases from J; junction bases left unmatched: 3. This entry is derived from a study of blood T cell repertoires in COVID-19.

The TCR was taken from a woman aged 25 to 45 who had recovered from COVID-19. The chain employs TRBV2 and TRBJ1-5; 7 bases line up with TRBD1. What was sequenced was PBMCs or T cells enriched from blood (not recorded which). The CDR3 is CASRGQGNQPQHF. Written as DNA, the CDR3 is TGTGCCAGCCGCGGACAGGGCAATCAGCCCCAGCATTTT.